Here is one TCR beta chain with its context. Its specificity is not known. This sample was taken from a study of T cell responses to AZD1222 COVID-19 vaccine. General study points: Females made up more of the donors, who were largely white British, and clonal diversity may have come out too low. Scientists sampled the repertoires only once the peak T cell response had passed. Nearly half of the spike-specific TCRs reportedly recognize variant regions that carry no mutations.

Some clones are missing from TCRdb's copy, which holds only in-frame ones; the method was immunoSEQ multiplex PCR. The sample shows roughly 130,000 clones, 80% to 95% of them seen only once. The germline CDR1 and CDR2 sequences are SGHDT and YYEEEE. The CDR3 runs 15 residues. V dropped 0 bases and J dropped 5 bases, with 12 bases sitting between them. The source is an adult who received the AZD1222 COVID-19 vaccine. The chain links TRBV5-6 to TRBJ1-5; D is possibly TRBD1 (5 bases). The sequencing used peripheral blood, collected 28 days after the second AZD1222 dose. This CDR3 is CASSLEVGGDQPQHF. DNA for the CDR3: TGTGCCAGCAGCTTGGAGGTCGGGGGAGATCAGCCCCAGCATTTT.